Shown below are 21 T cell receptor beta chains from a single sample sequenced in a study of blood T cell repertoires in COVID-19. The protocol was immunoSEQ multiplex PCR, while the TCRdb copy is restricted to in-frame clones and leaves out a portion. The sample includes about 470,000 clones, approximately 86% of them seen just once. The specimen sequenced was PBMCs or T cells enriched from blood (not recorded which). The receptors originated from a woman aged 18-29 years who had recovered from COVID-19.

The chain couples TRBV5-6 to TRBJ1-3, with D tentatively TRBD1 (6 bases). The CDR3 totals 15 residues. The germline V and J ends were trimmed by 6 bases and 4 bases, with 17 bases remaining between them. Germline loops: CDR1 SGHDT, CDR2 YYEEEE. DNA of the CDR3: TGTGCCAGCAATTTACAGGGATCAGAAGGAAACACCATATATTTT. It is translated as CASNLQGSEGNTIYF.

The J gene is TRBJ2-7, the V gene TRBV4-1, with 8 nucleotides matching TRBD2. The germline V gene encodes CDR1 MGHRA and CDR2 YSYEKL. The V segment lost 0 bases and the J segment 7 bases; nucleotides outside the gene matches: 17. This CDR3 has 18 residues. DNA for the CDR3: TGCGCCAGCAGCCAAGAGGGAGGAGCGGGGGCCGCCCTAGGGGAGCAGTACTTC. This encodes CASSQEGGAGAALGEQYF.

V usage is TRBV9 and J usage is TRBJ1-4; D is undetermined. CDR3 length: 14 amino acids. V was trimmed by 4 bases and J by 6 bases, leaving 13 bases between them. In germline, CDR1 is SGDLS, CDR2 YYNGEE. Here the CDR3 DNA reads TGTGCCAGCAGCCTGTATGAGGCGCATGAAAAACTGTTTTTT. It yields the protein CASSLYEAHEKLFF. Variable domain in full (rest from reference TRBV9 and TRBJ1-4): DSGVTQTPKHLITATGQRVTLRCSPRSGDLSVYWYQQSLDQGLQFLIQYYNGEERAKGNILERFSAQQFPDLHSELNLSSLELGDSALYFCASSLYEAHEKLFFGSGTQLSVL.

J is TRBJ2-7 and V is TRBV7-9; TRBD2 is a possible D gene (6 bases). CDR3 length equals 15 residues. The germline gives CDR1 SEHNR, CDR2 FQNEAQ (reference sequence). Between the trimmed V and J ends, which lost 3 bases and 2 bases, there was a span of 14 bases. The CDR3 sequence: CASSFAEAGTYEQYF. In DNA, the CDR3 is TGTGCCAGCAGCTTTGCGGAGGCGGGGACCTACGAGCAGTACTTC.

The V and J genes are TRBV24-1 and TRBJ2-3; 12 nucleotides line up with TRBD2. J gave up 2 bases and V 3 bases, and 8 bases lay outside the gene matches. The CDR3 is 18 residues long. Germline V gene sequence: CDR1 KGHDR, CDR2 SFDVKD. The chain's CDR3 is CATSDIALAGGSTDTQYF. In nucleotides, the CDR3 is TGTGCCACCAGTGATATCGCACTAGCGGGGGGTTCCACAGATACGCAGTATTTT.

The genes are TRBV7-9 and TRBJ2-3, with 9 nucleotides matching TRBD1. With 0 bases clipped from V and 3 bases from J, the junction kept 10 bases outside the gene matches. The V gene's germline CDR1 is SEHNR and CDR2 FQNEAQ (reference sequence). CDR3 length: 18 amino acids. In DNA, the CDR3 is TGTGCCAGCAGCTTAGCGGAATTGGGACAGGGTGAAACAGATACGCAGTATTTT. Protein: CASSLAELGQGETDTQYF.

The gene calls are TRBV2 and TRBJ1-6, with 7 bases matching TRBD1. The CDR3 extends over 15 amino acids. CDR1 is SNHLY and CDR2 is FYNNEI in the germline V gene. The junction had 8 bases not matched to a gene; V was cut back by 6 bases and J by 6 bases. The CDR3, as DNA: TGTGCCAGCAGCTTCGACAGGGTAGCTAATTCACCCCTCCACTTT. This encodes CASSFDRVANSPLHF.

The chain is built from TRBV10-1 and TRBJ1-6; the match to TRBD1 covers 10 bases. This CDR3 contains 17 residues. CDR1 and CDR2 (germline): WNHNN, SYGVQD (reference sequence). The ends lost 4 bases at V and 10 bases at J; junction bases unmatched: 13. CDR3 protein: CASSAGTGDGDGSPLHF. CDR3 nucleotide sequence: TGCGCCAGCAGTGCCGGGACAGGGGATGGGGATGGATCACCCCTCCACTTT.

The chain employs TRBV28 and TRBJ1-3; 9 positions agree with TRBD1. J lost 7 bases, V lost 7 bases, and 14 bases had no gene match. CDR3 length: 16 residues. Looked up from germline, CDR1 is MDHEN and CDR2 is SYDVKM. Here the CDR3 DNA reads TGTGCCAGCATCCCGACCGCGGGACAGGGAGCGAACACCATATATTTT. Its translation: CASIPTAGQGANTIYF. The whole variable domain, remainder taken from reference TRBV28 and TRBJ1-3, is DVKVTQSSRYLVKRTGEKVFLECVQDMDHENMFWYRQDPGLGLRLIYFSYDVKMKEKGDIPEGYSVSREKKERFSLILESASTNQTSMYLCASIPTAGQGANTIYFGEGSWLTVV.

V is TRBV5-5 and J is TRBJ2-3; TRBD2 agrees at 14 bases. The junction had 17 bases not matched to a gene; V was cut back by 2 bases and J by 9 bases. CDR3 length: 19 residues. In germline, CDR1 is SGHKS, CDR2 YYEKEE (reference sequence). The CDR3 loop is CASSFGTSGGPPPRGTQYF. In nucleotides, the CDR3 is TGTGCCAGCAGCTTCGGGACTAGCGGGGGTCCTCCCCCGAGGGGGACGCAGTATTTT.

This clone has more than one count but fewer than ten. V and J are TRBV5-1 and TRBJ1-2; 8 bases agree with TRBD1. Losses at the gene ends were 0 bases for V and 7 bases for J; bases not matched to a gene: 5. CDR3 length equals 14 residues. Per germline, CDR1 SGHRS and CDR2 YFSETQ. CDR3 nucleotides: TGCGCCAGCAGCTTGGGGCAGGGGGCTCCTGGCTACACCTTC. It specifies CASSLGQGAPGYTF. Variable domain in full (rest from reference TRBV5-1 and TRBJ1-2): KAGVTQTPRYLIKTRGQQVTLSCSPISGHRSVSWYQQTPGQGLQFLFEYFSETQRNKGNFPGRFSGRQFSNSRSEMNVSTLELGDSALYLCASSLGQGAPGYTFGSGTRLTVV.

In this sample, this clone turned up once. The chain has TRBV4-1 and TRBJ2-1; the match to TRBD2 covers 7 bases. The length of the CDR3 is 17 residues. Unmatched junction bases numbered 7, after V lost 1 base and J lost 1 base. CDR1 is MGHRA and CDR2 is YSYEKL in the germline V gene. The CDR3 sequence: CASSQVRGGGSYNEQFF. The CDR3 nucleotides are TGCGCCAGCAGCCAAGTTCGTGGGGGGGGATCCTACAATGAGCAGTTCTTC.

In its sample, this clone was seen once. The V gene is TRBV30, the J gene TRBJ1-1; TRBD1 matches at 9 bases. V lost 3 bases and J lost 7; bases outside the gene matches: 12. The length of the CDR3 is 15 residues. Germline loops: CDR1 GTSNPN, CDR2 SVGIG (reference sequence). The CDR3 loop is CAWRDPTGGAIEAFF. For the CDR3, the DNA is TGTGCCTGGAGGGACCCGACAGGGGGAGCTATTGAAGCTTTCTTT. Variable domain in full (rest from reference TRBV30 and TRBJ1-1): SQTIHQWPATLVQPVGSPLSLECTVEGTSNPNLYWYRQAAGRGLQLLFYSVGIGQISSEVPQNLSASRPQDRQFILSSKKLLLSDSGFYLCAWRDPTGGAIEAFFGQGTRLTVV.

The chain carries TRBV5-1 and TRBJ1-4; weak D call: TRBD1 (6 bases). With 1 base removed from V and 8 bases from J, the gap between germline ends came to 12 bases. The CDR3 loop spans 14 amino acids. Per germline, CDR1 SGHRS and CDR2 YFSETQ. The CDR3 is CASSLTGTGEKLFF. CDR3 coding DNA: TGCGCCAGCAGCTTGACAGGGACGGGGGAAAAACTGTTTTTT.

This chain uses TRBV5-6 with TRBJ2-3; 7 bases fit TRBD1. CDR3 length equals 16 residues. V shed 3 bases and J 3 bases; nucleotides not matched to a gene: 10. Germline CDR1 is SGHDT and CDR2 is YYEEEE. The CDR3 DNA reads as TGTGCCAGCAGCTGGTTTGACAGGGAAAGTACAGATACGCAGTATTTT. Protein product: CASSWFDRESTDTQYF.

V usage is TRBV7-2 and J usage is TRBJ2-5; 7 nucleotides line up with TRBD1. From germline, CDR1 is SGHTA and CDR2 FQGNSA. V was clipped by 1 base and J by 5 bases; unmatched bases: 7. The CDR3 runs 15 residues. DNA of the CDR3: TGTGCCAGCAGCTTAGTGAAGGGGGCAGGGGAGACCCAGTACTTC. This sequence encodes CASSLVKGAGETQYF.

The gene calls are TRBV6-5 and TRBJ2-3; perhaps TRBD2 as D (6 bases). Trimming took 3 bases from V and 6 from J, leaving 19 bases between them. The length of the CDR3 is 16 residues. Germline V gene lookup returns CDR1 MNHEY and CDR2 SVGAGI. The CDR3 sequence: CASSYSRSSGGDTQYF. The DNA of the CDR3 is TGTGCCAGCAGTTATTCCCGGAGTTCTGGGGGGGATACGCAGTATTTT.

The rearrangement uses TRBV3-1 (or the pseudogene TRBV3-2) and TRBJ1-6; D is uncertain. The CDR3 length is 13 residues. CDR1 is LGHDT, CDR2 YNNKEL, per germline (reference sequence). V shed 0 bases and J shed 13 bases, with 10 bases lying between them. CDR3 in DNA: TGTGCCAGCAGCCAAGATTGGGCATTTCCCCTCCACTTT. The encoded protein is CASSQDWAFPLHF.

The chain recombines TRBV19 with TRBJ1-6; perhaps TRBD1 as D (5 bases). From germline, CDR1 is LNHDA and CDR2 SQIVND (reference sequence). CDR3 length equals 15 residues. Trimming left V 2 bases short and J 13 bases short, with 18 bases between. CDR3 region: CASSISGAQGGPLHF. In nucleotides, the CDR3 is TGTGCCAGTAGTATAAGCGGGGCCCAGGGTGGGCCCCTCCACTTT.

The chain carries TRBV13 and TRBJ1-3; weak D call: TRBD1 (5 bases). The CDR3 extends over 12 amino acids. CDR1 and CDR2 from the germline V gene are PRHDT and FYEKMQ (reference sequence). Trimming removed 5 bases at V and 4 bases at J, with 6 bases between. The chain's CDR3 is CASSRGGNTIYF. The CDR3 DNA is TGTGCCAGCAGCCGGGGGGGAAACACCATATATTTT.

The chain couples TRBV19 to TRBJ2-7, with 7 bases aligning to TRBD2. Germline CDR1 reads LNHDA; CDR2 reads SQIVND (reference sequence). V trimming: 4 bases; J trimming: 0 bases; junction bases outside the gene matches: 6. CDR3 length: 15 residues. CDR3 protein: CASSTGGGSSYEQYF. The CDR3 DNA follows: TGTGCCAGTAGTACGGGCGGGGGAAGCTCCTACGAGCAGTACTTC.